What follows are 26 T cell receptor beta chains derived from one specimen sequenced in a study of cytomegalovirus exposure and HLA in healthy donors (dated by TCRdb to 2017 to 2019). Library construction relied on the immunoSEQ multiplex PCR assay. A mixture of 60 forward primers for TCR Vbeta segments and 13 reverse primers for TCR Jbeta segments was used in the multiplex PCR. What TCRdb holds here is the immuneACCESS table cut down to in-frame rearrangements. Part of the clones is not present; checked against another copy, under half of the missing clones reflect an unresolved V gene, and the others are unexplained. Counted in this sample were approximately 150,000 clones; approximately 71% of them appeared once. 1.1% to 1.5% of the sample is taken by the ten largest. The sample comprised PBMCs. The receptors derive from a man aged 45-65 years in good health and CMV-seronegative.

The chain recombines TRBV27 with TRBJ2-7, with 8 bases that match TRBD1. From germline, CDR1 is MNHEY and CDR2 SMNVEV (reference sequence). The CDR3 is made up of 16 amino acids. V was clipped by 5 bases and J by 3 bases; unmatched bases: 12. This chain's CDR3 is CASSPSGGGFLYEQYF. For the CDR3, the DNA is TGTGCCAGCAGTCCGTCAGGGGGCGGATTCCTCTACGAGCAGTACTTC.

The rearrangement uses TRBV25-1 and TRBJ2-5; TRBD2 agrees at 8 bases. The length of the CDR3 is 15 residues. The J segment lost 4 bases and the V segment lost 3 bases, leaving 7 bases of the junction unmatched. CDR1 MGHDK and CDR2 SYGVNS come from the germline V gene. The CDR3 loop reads CASSERRGVGETQYF. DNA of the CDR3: TGTGCCAGCAGTGAGAGGCGGGGGGTAGGAGAGACCCAGTACTTC.

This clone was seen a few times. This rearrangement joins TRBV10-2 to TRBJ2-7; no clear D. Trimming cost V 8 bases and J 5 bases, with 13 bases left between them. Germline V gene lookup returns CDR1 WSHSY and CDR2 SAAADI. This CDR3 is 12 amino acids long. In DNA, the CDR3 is TGCGCCAGCGAGGAAGTCAAGAACGAGCAGTACTTC. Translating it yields CASEEVKNEQYF.

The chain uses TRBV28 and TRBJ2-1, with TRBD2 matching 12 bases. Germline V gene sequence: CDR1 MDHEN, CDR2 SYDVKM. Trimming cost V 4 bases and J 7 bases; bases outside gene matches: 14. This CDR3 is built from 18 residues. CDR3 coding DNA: TGTGCCAGCAGTTCTCGGCTAGCGGGGGGGCCAGGTGGGAATGAGCAGTTCTTC. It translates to CASSSRLAGGPGGNEQFF.

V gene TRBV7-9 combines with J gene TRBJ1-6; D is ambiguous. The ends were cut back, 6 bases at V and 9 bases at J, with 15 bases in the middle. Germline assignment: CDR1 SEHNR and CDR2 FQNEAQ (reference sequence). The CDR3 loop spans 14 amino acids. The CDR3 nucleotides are TGTGCCAGCAGTCCCGAAAACTTAAGTTCACCCCTCCACTTT. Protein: CASSPENLSSPLHF. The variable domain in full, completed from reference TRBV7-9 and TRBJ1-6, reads DTGVSQNPRHKITKRGQNVTFRCDPISEHNRLYWYRQTLGQGPEFLTYFQNEAQLEKSRLLSDRFSAERPKGSFSTLEIQRTEQGDSAMYLCASSPENLSSPLHFGNGTRLTVT.

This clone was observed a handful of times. CDR3 DNA sequence: TGTGCCAGCAGCACCGGGACTAGCGGGGTACACGAGCAGTACTTC. Amino acid sequence: CASSTGTSGVHEQYF. The chain carries TRBV7-6 and TRBJ2-7; 13 positions match TRBD2. J gave up 5 bases and V 5 bases, and 6 bases lay outside the gene matches. CDR3 length: 15 amino acids. Germline V gene sequence: CDR1 SGHVS, CDR2 FNYEAQ.

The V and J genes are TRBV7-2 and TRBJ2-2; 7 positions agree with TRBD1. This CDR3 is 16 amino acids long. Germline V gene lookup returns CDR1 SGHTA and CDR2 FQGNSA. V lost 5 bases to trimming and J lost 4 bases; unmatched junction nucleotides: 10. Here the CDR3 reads CASSKQTGVSTGELFF. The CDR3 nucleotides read TGTGCCAGCAGCAAACAAACAGGGGTGAGCACCGGGGAGCTGTTTTTT.

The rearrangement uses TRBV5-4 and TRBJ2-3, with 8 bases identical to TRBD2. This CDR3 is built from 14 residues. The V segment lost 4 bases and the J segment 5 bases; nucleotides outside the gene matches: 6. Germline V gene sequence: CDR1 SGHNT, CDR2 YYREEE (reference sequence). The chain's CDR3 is CASSAGGAGDTQYF. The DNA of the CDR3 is TGTGCCAGCAGCGCCGGGGGGGCCGGAGATACGCAGTATTTT.

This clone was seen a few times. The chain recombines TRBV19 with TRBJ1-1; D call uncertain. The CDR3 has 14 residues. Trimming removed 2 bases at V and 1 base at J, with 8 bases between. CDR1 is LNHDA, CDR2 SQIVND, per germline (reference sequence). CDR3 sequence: CASSIRRGNTEAFF. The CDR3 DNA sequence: TGTGCCAGTAGTATACGGCGGGGGAACACTGAAGCTTTCTTT.

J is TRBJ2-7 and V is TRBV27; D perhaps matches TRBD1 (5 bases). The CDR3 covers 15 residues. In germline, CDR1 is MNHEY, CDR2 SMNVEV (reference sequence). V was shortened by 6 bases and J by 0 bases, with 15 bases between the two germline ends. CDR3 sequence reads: CASSPDTLSSYEQYF. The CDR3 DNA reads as TGTGCCAGCAGCCCGGACACACTGAGCTCCTACGAGCAGTACTTC.

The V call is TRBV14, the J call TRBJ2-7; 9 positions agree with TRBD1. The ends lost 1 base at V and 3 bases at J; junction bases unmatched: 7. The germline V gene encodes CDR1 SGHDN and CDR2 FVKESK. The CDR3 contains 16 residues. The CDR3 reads CASSQAGTGYRYEQYF. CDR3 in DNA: TGTGCCAGCAGCCAAGCCGGGACAGGGTACCGCTACGAGCAGTACTTC. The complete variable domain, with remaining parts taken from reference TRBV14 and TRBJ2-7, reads EAGVTQFPSHSVIEKGQTVTLRCDPISGHDNLYWYRRVMGKEIKFLLHFVKESKQDESGMPNNRFLAERTGGTYSTLKVQPAELEDSGVYFCASSQAGTGYRYEQYFGPGTRLTVT.

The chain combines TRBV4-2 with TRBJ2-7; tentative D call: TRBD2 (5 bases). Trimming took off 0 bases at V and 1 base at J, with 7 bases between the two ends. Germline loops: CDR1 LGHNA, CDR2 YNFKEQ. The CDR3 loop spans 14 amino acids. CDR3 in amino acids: CASSQERGSYEQYF. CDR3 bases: TGTGCCAGCAGCCAAGAACGGGGTTCCTACGAGCAGTACTTC.

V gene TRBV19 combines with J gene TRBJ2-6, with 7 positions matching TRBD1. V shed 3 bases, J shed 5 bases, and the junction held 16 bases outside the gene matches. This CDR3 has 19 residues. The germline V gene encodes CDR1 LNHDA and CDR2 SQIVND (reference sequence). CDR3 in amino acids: CASSIRDSSILGWANVLTF. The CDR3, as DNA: TGTGCCAGTAGTATCCGGGACAGTTCTATTCTGGGCTGGGCCAACGTCCTGACTTTC. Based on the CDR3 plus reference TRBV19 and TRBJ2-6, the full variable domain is DGGITQSPKYLFRKEGQNVTLSCEQNLNHDAMYWYRQDPGQGLRLIYYSQIVNDFQKGDIAEGYSVSREKKESFPLTVTSAQKNPTAFYLCASSIRDSSILGWANVLTFGAGSRLTVL.

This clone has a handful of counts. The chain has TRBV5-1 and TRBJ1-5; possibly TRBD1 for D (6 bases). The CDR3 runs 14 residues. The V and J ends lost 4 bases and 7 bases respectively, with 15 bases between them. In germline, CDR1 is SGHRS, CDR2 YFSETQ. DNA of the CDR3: TGCGCCAGCAGCCTCACAGGGCAAGAACAGCCCCAGCATTTT. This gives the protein CASSLTGQEQPQHF.

Written as DNA, the CDR3 is TGTGCCAGCAGCCCCCAGGGACAGAGTGGAGCTGAAGCTTTCTTT. It codes for CASSPQGQSGAEAFF. V usage is TRBV7-6 and J usage is TRBJ1-1; 7 bases fit TRBD1. V was clipped by 5 bases and J by 6 bases; unmatched bases: 12. CDR1 and CDR2 (germline): SGHVS, FNYEAQ. The CDR3 has 15 amino acids.

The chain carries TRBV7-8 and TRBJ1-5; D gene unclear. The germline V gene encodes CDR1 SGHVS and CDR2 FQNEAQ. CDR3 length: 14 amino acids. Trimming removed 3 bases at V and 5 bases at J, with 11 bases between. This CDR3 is CASSLDGIDQPQHF. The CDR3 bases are TGTGCCAGCAGCTTGGACGGGATAGATCAGCCCCAGCATTTT.

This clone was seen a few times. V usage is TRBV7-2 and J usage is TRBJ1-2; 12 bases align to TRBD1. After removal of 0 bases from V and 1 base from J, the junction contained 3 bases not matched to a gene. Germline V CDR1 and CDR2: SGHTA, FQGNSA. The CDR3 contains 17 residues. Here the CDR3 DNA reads TGTGCCAGCAGCTTAGCCGGGACAGGGGGCGGTAACTATGGCTACACCTTC. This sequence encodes CASSLAGTGGGNYGYTF.

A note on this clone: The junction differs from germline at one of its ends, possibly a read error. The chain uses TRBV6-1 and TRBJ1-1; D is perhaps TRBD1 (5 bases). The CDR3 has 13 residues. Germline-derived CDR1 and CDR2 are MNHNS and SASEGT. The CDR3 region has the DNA TGTACCAGCCTTGGACACCTGAACACTGAAGCTTTCTTT. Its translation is CTSLGHLNTEAFF.

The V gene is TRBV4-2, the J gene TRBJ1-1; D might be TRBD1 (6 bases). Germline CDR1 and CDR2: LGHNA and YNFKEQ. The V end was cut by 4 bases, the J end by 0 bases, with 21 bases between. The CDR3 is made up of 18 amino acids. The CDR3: CASSPTATGSLMNTEAFF. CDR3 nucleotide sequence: TGTGCCAGCAGCCCTACCGCGACAGGCTCTTTAATGAACACTGAAGCTTTCTTT.

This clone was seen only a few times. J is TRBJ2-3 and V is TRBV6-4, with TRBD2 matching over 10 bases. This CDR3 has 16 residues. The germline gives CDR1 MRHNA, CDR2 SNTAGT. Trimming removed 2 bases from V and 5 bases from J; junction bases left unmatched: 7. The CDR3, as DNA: TGTGCCAGCAGTGACAAGAGCGGGGGGGGGAGAGATACGCAGTATTTT. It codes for CASSDKSGGGRDTQYF.

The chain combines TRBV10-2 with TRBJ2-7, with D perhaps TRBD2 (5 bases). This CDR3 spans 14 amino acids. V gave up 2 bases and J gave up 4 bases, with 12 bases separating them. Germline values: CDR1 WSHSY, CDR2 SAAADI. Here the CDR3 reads CASSETSTVYEQYF. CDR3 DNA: TGCGCCAGCAGTGAGACTAGTACGGTTTACGAGCAGTACTTC.

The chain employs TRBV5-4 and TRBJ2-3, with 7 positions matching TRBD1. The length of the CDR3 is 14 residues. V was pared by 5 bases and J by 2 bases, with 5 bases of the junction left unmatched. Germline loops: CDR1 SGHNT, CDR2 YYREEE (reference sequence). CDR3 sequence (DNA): TGTGCCAGCAGAGGGGACAGAAACACAGATACGCAGTATTTT. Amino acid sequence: CASRGDRNTDTQYF. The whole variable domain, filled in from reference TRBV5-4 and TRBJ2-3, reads ETGVTQSPTHLIKTRGQQVTLRCSSQSGHNTVSWYQQALGQGPQFIFQYYREEENGRGNFPPRFSGLQFPNYSSELNVNALELDDSALYLCASRGDRNTDTQYFGPGTRLTVL.

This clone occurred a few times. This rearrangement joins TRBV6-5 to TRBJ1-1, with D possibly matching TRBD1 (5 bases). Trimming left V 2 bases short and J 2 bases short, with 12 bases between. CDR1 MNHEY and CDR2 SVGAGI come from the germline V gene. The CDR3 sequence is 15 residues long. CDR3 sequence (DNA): TGTGCCAGCAGTTACCCCGACAGACCAAACACTGAAGCTTTCTTT. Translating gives CASSYPDRPNTEAFF.

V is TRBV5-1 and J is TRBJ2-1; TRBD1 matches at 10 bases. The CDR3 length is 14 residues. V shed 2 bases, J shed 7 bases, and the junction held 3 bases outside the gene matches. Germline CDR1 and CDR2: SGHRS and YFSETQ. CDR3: CASSFGQGVNEQFF. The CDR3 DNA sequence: TGCGCCAGCAGCTTCGGACAGGGGGTAAATGAGCAGTTCTTC. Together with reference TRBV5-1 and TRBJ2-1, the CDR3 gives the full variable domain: KAGVTQTPRYLIKTRGQQVTLSCSPISGHRSVSWYQQTPGQGLQFLFEYFSETQRNKGNFPGRFSGRQFSNSRSEMNVSTLELGDSALYLCASSFGQGVNEQFFGPGTRLTVL.

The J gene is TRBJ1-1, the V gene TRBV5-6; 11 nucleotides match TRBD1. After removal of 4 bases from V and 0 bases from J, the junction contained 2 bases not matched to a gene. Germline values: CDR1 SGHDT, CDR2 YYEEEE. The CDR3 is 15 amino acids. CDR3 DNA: TGTGCCAGCAGCGGGGACAGGGGGATGAACACTGAAGCTTTCTTT. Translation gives CASSGDRGMNTEAFF. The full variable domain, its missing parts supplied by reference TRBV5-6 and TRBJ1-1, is DAGVTQSPTHLIKTRGQQVTLRCSPKSGHDTVSWYQQALGQGPQFIFQYYEEEERQRGNFPDRFSGHQFPNYSSELNVNALLLGDSALYLCASSGDRGMNTEAFFGQGTRLTVV.

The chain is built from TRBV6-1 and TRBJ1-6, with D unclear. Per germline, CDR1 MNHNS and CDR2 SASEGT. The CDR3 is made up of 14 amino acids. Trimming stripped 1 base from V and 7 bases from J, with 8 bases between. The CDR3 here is CASSEVAVNSPLHF. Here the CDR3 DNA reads TGTGCCAGCAGTGAAGTGGCAGTAAATTCACCCCTCCACTTT.